The source of this T cell receptor (beta chain) is a study of blood T cell repertoires in COVID-19. Sequencing used immunoSEQ multiplex PCR; TCRdb keeps in-frame clones, though not all of them. Here the sample spans more than 450,000 clones, 75% to 90% being singletons. Trimming removed 5 bases at V and 4 bases at J, with 14 bases between. Looked up from germline, CDR1 is MDHEN and CDR2 is SYDVKM. This CDR3 spans 14 amino acids. The receptor was isolated from a young woman who had recovered from COVID-19. The sequenced sample was PBMCs or T cells enriched from blood (not recorded which). The V call is TRBV28, the J call TRBJ1-2; TRBD1 is a possible D gene (5 bases). CDR3 residues: CASSPRGRAYGYTF. In nucleotides, the CDR3 is TGTGCCAGCAGTCCCCGTGGCAGGGCCTATGGCTACACCTTC.